This T cell receptor (beta chain) is from a study of shared clonotypes between healthy human individuals. Caucasian adults residing in Nashville, Tennessee made up all the donors. Details on this clone: No antigen is known for it.

General study results and limits: What naive subsets generally showed was a larger estimated richness than memory subsets showed.

Several immunoSEQ plates held equal portions of the genomic DNA taken from each subset. Libraries were prepared by immunoSEQ multiplex PCR; TCRdb keeps only in-frame clonotypes and omits some of them. The sample yields some 1.5 million clones, around 98% seen once. Sequenced: naive CD4+ T cells sorted from blood. Indicated subset: CD45RA+ positively selected. This TCR was recovered from a man aged 30 to 45 in good health.

This CDR3 reads CASSLTGYEQYF. The CDR3, as DNA: TGTGCCAGCAGCCTGACAGGGTACGAGCAGTACTTC. This rearrangement joins TRBV6-1 to TRBJ2-7, with 7 bases fitting TRBD1. With V trimmed by 6 bases and J by 4 bases, 3 bases remained unmatched. CDR3 size: 12 residues. From germline, CDR1 is MNHNS and CDR2 SASEGT.